This T cell receptor (beta chain) is from a study of prognosis after radiotherapy for stage I lung cancer. Whole-study context: The patients comprised about 12 men and a handful of women, spanning ages roughly 53 to 90 and having a median of 74.5 years.

The authors amplified TCR beta CDR3 from genomic DNA using two-round multiplex PCR. Used in first-round PCR were primers specific to each TRBV and TRBJ gene. TCRdb fed the multiplex PCR reads into MiXCR, producing one record per CDR3 protein. The table has around 30,000 distinct CDR3 sequences, under 35% seen once. This clonotype has ten or more counts. What it recognizes is unknown. Findings and caveats of the study: Clone counts measured for unique TCRs fell after stereotactic body radiation therapy, median about 10,000 versus 6,900. Differing TRBV and TRBJ gene usage was reportedly seen between patients with and without metastases.

Germline CDR1 and CDR2: DFQATT and SNEGSKA (reference sequence). This CDR3 contains 13 residues. Trimming took off 7 bases at V and 4 bases at J, with 16 bases between the two ends. V usage is TRBV20-1 and J usage is TRBJ1-1, with D perhaps TRBD1 (6 bases). The sample here was PBMCs, taken before or after stereotactic body radiation therapy (not recorded which). The receptor was derived from a donor of 50 years or more with non-small cell lung cancer. As DNA, the CDR3 is TGCAGTGAGACGACAGGTACTGGCACTGAAGCTTTCTTT. It is translated as CSETTGTGTEAFF.